The 20 T cell receptor beta chains presented below share a single source sample, sequenced in a study of blood T cell repertoires in COVID-19. Some clones are missing from TCRdb's copy, which holds only in-frame ones; the method was immunoSEQ multiplex PCR. In the table there are around 270,000 clones, approximately 86% of which are singletons. The source material was peripheral blood. These receptors were obtained from a man under 40 with active or convalescent COVID-19.

This chain links TRBV5-1 with TRBJ2-3; D remains ambiguous. In germline, CDR1 is SGHRS, CDR2 YFSETQ. The V and J ends lost 0 bases and 2 bases respectively, with 7 bases between them. The CDR3 has 14 residues. The CDR3 DNA reads TGCGCCAGCAGCTTGGACGGAGTCACAGATACGCAGTATTTT. It specifies CASSLDGVTDTQYF.

The V and J genes are TRBV4-1 and TRBJ2-2, with 14 bases aligning to TRBD2. This CDR3 comprises 18 residues. CDR1 MGHRA and CDR2 YSYEKL come from the germline V gene. Germline trimming cut 10 bases from V and 4 bases from J; bases unmatched to any gene: 14. CDR3 nucleotide sequence: TGCGCCACCACGGGAGGACTAGCGGGGGGCAGGGGCACCGGGGAGCTGTTTTTT. It is translated as CATTGGLAGGRGTGELFF.

The chain recombines TRBV7-9 with TRBJ2-3; 9 bases are shared with TRBD2. The ends lost 3 bases at V and 6 bases at J; junction bases unmatched: 13. This CDR3 spans 17 amino acids. Germline CDR1 reads SEHNR; CDR2 reads FQNEAQ (reference sequence). CDR3 nucleotide sequence: TGTGCCAGCAGCTTCGGCGGGGGGGTCCTCTTTGGGGATACGCAGTATTTT. Translation gives CASSFGGGVLFGDTQYF.

This clone turned up a few times. The genes are TRBV11-2 and TRBJ2-3; 13 bases line up with TRBD2. Germline loops: CDR1 SGHAT, CDR2 FQNNGV. The V gene end was trimmed by 0 bases and the J gene end by 1 base; junction bases not matched to a gene: 10. There are 20 residues in the CDR3. The CDR3 DNA follows: TGTGCCAGCAGCTTAGATGGACTTGGTGGACTAGCGGGGGGCACAGATACGCAGTATTTT. Translated, it gives CASSLDGLGGLAGGTDTQYF.

This sequence joins TRBV5-8 and TRBJ1-2; 10 bases map to TRBD1. Germline-derived CDR1 and CDR2 are SGHTS and YDEGEE. Trimming cost V 6 bases and J 8 bases; bases outside gene matches: 10. The CDR3 length is 14 residues. CDR3 in amino acids: CASTTTRDRGGYTF. Written as DNA, the CDR3 is TGTGCCAGCACCACGACTCGGGACAGGGGAGGCTACACCTTC.

V gene TRBV6-5 combines with J gene TRBJ1-5; unclear D gene. CDR1 is MNHEY, CDR2 SVGAGI, per germline. The CDR3 runs 13 residues. Trimming took off 1 base at V and 5 bases at J, with 6 bases between the two ends. The CDR3 sequence is CASSYFPDQPQHF. The CDR3 DNA is TGTGCCAGCAGTTACTTTCCAGATCAGCCCCAGCATTTT.

This chain joins TRBV2 and TRBJ2-1, with TRBD2 as a possible D gene (5 bases). CDR1 and CDR2 from the germline V gene are SNHLY and FYNNEI. The V end was cut by 2 bases, the J end by 9 bases, with 5 bases between. The CDR3 has 11 residues. This chain's CDR3 is CASSERGEQFF. As DNA, the CDR3 is TGTGCCAGCAGTGAACGGGGTGAGCAGTTCTTC. The complete variable domain, with remaining parts taken from reference TRBV2 and TRBJ2-1, reads EPEVTQTPSHQVTQMGQEVILRCVPISNHLYFYWYRQILGQKVEFLVSFYNNEISEKSEIFDDQFSVERPDGSNFTLKIRSTKLEDSAMYFCASSERGEQFFGPGTRLTVL.

The chain couples TRBV7-8 to TRBJ2-5; 7 nucleotides match TRBD2. Germline V gene lookup returns CDR1 SGHVS and CDR2 FQNEAQ. The CDR3 length is 15 residues. V was pared by 3 bases and J by 3 bases, with 7 bases of the junction left unmatched. CDR3 sequence (DNA): TGTGCCAGCAGCTTTTCCGGGACTACCAAAGAGACCCAGTACTTC. Residues: CASSFSGTTKETQYF. The whole variable domain, filled in from reference TRBV7-8 and TRBJ2-5, reads GAGVSQSPRYKVAKRGQDVALRCDPISGHVSLFWYQQALGQGPEFLTYFQNEAQLDKSGLPSDRFFAERPEGSVSTLKIQRTQQEDSAVYLCASSFSGTTKETQYFGPGTRLLVL.

This clone was seen only once. The chain recombines TRBV9 with TRBJ2-5; D perhaps matches TRBD2 (6 bases). There are 17 residues in the CDR3. V was pared by 0 bases and J by 2 bases, with 17 bases between. Germline lookup yields CDR1 SGDLS and CDR2 YYNGEE. The CDR3: CASSVGGRTATQETQYF. Written as DNA, the CDR3 is TGTGCCAGCAGCGTAGGAGGGAGGACCGCTACTCAAGAGACCCAGTACTTC.

The chain uses TRBV29-1 and TRBJ2-3; 7 bases line up with TRBD1. Germline V gives CDR1 SQVTM, CDR2 ANQGSEA. Trimming removed 6 bases from V and 14 bases from J; junction bases left unmatched: 11. The CDR3 covers 11 residues. The CDR3 spells CSVDRDSRLYF. The CDR3 nucleotides read TGCAGCGTCGACCGGGACAGCCGCTTGTATTTT.

This chain joins TRBV5-1 and TRBJ2-7; 7 nucleotides match TRBD1. CDR3 length: 13 amino acids. Losses at the gene ends were 0 bases for V and 6 bases for J; bases not matched to a gene: 3. Germline V gene lookup returns CDR1 SGHRS and CDR2 YFSETQ. CDR3 coding DNA: TGCGCCAGCAGCTTGGGAGACAGGGTCGAGCAGTACTTC. This gives the protein CASSLGDRVEQYF.

This chain joins TRBV3-1 (or the pseudogene TRBV3-2) and TRBJ1-1, with D hard to call. This CDR3 is 15 amino acids long. Germline loops: CDR1 LGHDT, CDR2 YNNKEL (reference sequence). V gave up 0 bases and J gave up 5 bases, with 13 bases separating them. CDR3: CASSQEDAGWTEAFF. The CDR3 nucleotides read TGTGCCAGCAGCCAAGAAGATGCAGGTTGGACTGAAGCTTTCTTT.

The rearrangement uses TRBV19 and TRBJ2-3; D is perhaps TRBD1 (5 bases). Germline assignment: CDR1 LNHDA and CDR2 SQIVND (reference sequence). The V end lost 2 bases, the J end lost 3 bases, and 12 bases lay between the germline ends. CDR3 length: 15 amino acids. CDR3 amino acids: CASSIPSPGTDTQYF. DNA for the CDR3: TGTGCCAGTAGTATACCGTCCCCAGGGACAGATACGCAGTATTTT.

CDR3 protein: CASSQTSGGPETQYF. DNA of the CDR3: TGCGCCAGCAGCCAAACTAGCGGGGGGCCAGAGACCCAGTACTTC. The chain joins TRBV5-1 to TRBJ2-5; TRBD2 aligns across 12 bases. CDR3 length equals 15 residues. The ends lost 4 bases at V and 4 bases at J; junction bases unmatched: 5. Germline V gives CDR1 SGHRS, CDR2 YFSETQ.

This clone was observed once. The gene calls are TRBV29-1 and TRBJ2-5; D might be TRBD2 (7 bases). V lost 8 bases and J 5 bases, leaving 15 bases between the germline ends. CDR1 and CDR2 (germline): SQVTM, ANQGSEA. The CDR3 spans 12 residues. CDR3 sequence: CSLGGLGETQYF. CDR3 sequence (DNA): TGCAGCCTGGGGGGGCTTGGGGAGACCCAGTACTTC.

The chain recombines TRBV29-1 with TRBJ1-5, with a possible D match to TRBD1 (6 bases). CDR1 and CDR2 from the germline V gene are SQVTM and ANQGSEA. Trimming stripped 5 bases from V and 4 bases from J, with 18 bases between. The CDR3 runs 15 residues. This chain's CDR3 is CSVSEGGQRNQPQHF. Here the CDR3 DNA reads TGCAGCGTTTCGGAGGGGGGGCAACGAAATCAGCCCCAGCATTTT.

The CDR3 sequence: CASSTMDRGDTDTQYF. CDR3 coding DNA: TGTGCCAGCAGCACCATGGACAGGGGCGATACAGATACGCAGTATTTT. The chain couples TRBV11-2 to TRBJ2-3; TRBD1 matches at 9 bases. V lost 5 bases, J lost 3 bases, and 9 bases stayed unmatched. This CDR3 contains 16 residues. In germline, CDR1 is SGHAT, CDR2 FQNNGV.

This chain links TRBV6-5 with TRBJ1-1, with no clear D. Germline CDR1 and CDR2: MNHEY and SVGAGI. This CDR3 is 12 amino acids long. Trimming removed 2 bases at V and 11 bases at J, with 12 bases between. CDR3 loop: CASSYLTQTAFF. In DNA form, the CDR3 reads TGTGCCAGCAGTTACCTGACTCAGACGGCTTTCTTT.

The chain uses TRBV4-1 and TRBJ1-3; D perhaps matches TRBD1 (6 bases). The CDR3 loop spans 17 amino acids. Per the germline V gene, CDR1 is MGHRA and CDR2 is YSYEKL. Trimming pared 0 bases from V and 3 bases from J, leaving 15 bases between. CDR3 nucleotides: TGCGCCAGCAGCCAAGAACAGGCAGGGGATTTTGGAAACACCATATATTTT. Its translation is CASSQEQAGDFGNTIYF.

V is TRBV30 and J is TRBJ1-4; D is uncertain. CDR3 length: 15 residues. Germline CDR1 GTSNPN, CDR2 SVGIG (reference sequence). With 2 bases removed from V and 3 bases from J, the gap between germline ends came to 13 bases. The DNA for the CDR3 is TGTGCCTGGAGTCTCAACATCGGAGCTAATGAAAAACTGTTTTTT. Translated, it gives CAWSLNIGANEKLFF.